Below are 28 T cell receptor beta chains sequenced from a single sample in a study of cytomegalovirus exposure and HLA in healthy donors. Clones were sequenced by immunoSEQ multiplex PCR, and TCRdb holds only the in-frame ones, with some missing. This table has roughly 90,000 clones, around 85% appearing once. The sample comprised PBMCs. The receptors shown here come from a man aged 18 to 29 in good health and CMV-seropositive.

The gene calls are TRBV6-5 and TRBJ2-7; 7 nucleotides agree with TRBD1. Trimming took 4 bases from V and 2 from J; bases not matched to a gene: 2. CDR3 length: 13 amino acids. Per the germline V gene, CDR1 is MNHEY and CDR2 is SVGAGI. CDR3 residues: CASSSTGPYEQYF. For the CDR3, the DNA is TGTGCCAGCAGTTCGACAGGGCCCTACGAGCAGTACTTC.

This CDR3 is CASSSFLAGGHNEQFF. The CDR3 bases are TGCGCCAGCAGCTCATTCCTAGCGGGAGGACACAATGAGCAGTTCTTC. This chain uses TRBV5-1 with TRBJ2-1; 11 positions agree with TRBD2. CDR3 length: 16 residues. Germline CDR1 reads SGHRS; CDR2 reads YFSETQ. Trimming cost V 3 bases and J 5 bases; bases outside gene matches: 7.

The rearrangement links TRBV27 to TRBJ2-6; D might be TRBD1 (8 bases). The V gene's germline CDR1 is MNHEY and CDR2 SMNVEV (reference sequence). The CDR3 loop spans 21 amino acids. Trimming shortened V by 8 bases and J by 0 bases, and 29 bases separated the two germline ends. The CDR3 nucleotides read TGTGCCAGCGGGGGGGTCGGGGTCCAAGGGACAGGTCCCTCTGGGGCCAACGTCCTGACTTTC. Residues: CASGGVGVQGTGPSGANVLTF.

The CDR3 DNA sequence: TGTGCCAGCGGGACACCAGGCTCTGGAAACACCATATATTTT. Encoded protein: CASGTPGSGNTIYF. The rearrangement links TRBV25-1 to TRBJ1-3; a possible D gene is TRBD1 (6 bases). V was shortened by 8 bases and J by 0 bases, with 11 bases between the two germline ends. The germline V gene encodes CDR1 MGHDK and CDR2 SYGVNS. The CDR3 consists of 14 residues.

The V call is TRBV10-1, the J call TRBJ2-7; D perhaps matches TRBD1 (8 bases). Between the trimmed V and J ends, which lost 6 bases and 6 bases, there was a span of 15 bases. CDR1 is WNHNN, CDR2 SYGVQD, per germline (reference sequence). The length of the CDR3 is 13 residues. The DNA of the CDR3 is TGCGCCAGCAGGGACAGGGAGGGTACCGAGCAGTACTTC. Its translation is CASRDREGTEQYF.

This rearrangement joins TRBV18 to TRBJ2-2, with 9 nucleotides matching TRBD2. Germline assignment: CDR1 KGHSH and CDR2 LQKENI. Unmatched junction bases numbered 4, after V lost 0 bases and J lost 5 bases. This CDR3 has 16 residues. The CDR3: CASSPPISGSTGELFF. Here the CDR3 DNA reads TGTGCCAGCTCACCACCGATTAGCGGGAGTACCGGGGAGCTGTTTTTT.

The chain joins TRBV19 to TRBJ1-5; D gene unclear. This CDR3 region has 15 residues. The V gene's germline CDR1 is LNHDA and CDR2 SQIVND (reference sequence). V was cut by 0 bases and J by 11 bases, with 17 bases left in between. The chain's CDR3 is CASSIDRDVRRAQHF. CDR3 DNA sequence: TGTGCCAGTAGTATAGATCGGGATGTCCGGCGGGCCCAGCATTTT.

CDR3 sequence reads: CASSLRGPADTQYF. The DNA of the CDR3 is TGTGCCAGCAGTTTAAGGGGGCCGGCAGATACGCAGTATTTT. This chain joins TRBV27 and TRBJ2-3, with 7 bases matching TRBD1. Germline V gene sequence: CDR1 MNHEY, CDR2 SMNVEV (reference sequence). This CDR3 has 14 residues. Germline trimming cut 2 bases from V and 4 bases from J; bases unmatched to any gene: 3.

Of note for this clone: The germline gene is not matched at one end of the junction; a read error may be the cause. The V call is TRBV11-2, the J call TRBJ2-7, with TRBD1 as a possible D gene (5 bases). CDR1 is SGHAT, CDR2 FQNNGV, per germline. The length of the CDR3 is 14 residues. The CDR3 DNA follows: TGTGCCAGCAGCTTAGAGAGACAGCCGAGATATTTCGACTTC. It yields the protein CASSLERQPRYFDF.

The J gene is TRBJ2-6, the V gene TRBV27; the match to TRBD1 covers 10 bases. CDR3 length: 16 residues. CDR1 and CDR2 from the germline V gene are MNHEY and SMNVEV (reference sequence). The V and J ends lost 6 bases and 4 bases, in that order; junction bases with no gene match: 6. CDR3 sequence reads: CASRRQGAGGANVLTF. The CDR3 DNA sequence: TGTGCCAGCAGACGACAGGGGGCGGGGGGGGCCAACGTCCTGACTTTC.

The V and J genes are TRBV4-1 and TRBJ2-2, with 10 nucleotides matching TRBD1. The J segment lost 6 bases and the V segment lost 6 bases, leaving 4 bases of the junction unmatched. From germline, CDR1 is MGHRA and CDR2 YSYEKL. The length of the CDR3 is 14 residues. The CDR3 DNA is TGCGCCAGCAGTCGACAGGGGGCGGCCGGGGAGCTGTTTTTT. This translates into CASSRQGAAGELFF.

The rearrangement joins TRBV28 to TRBJ2-7; TRBD1 might be the D (6 bases). This CDR3 contains 14 residues. V was cut by 3 bases and J by 3 bases, with 12 bases left in between. The germline gives CDR1 MDHEN, CDR2 SYDVKM. CDR3 protein: CASSFIGGHYEQYF. CDR3 coding DNA: TGTGCCAGCAGTTTCATTGGGGGCCACTACGAGCAGTACTTC.

The chain has TRBV11-2 and TRBJ2-1; 10 nucleotides line up with TRBD2. Trimming cost V 1 base and J 10 bases; bases outside gene matches: 4. CDR1 and CDR2 from the germline V gene are SGHAT and FQNNGV. This CDR3 has 14 amino acids. The CDR3 DNA is TGTGCCAGCAGCTTAGCTAGCGGGAGTACCGAGCAGTTCTTC. Its protein is CASSLASGSTEQFF.

V and J are TRBV19 and TRBJ2-2; D possibly corresponds to TRBD1 (5 bases). The V end was cut by 6 bases, the J end by 1 base, with 9 bases between. The CDR3 runs 14 residues. CDR1 is LNHDA and CDR2 is SQIVND in the germline V gene (reference sequence). The CDR3 loop reads CASRPQENTGELFF. Written as DNA, the CDR3 is TGTGCCAGTAGACCACAGGAGAACACCGGGGAGCTGTTTTTT. Complete variable domain (other parts from reference TRBV19 and TRBJ2-2): DGGITQSPKYLFRKEGQNVTLSCEQNLNHDAMYWYRQDPGQGLRLIYYSQIVNDFQKGDIAEGYSVSREKKESFPLTVTSAQKNPTAFYLCASRPQENTGELFFGEGSRLTVL.

The chain couples TRBV28 to TRBJ1-5, with D maybe TRBD1 (5 bases). Germline V gene sequence: CDR1 MDHEN, CDR2 SYDVKM. The CDR3 spans 17 residues. Trimming cost V 2 bases and J 4 bases, with 18 bases left between them. CDR3 sequence: CASSLTWGGRVNQPQHF. The CDR3 DNA follows: TGTGCCAGCAGTTTAACTTGGGGGGGACGAGTGAATCAGCCCCAGCATTTT.

This clone is a singleton in its sample. The chain couples TRBV25-1 to TRBJ2-5; a weak D match, TRBD1 (5 bases). Deletions cut 3 bases from V and 3 bases from J, with 20 bases between. This CDR3 contains 17 residues. Germline values: CDR1 MGHDK, CDR2 SYGVNS. The CDR3 loop reads CASSDPTKGAVKETQYF. In DNA form, the CDR3 reads TGTGCCAGCAGTGATCCCACGAAAGGGGCGGTAAAAGAGACCCAGTACTTC.

The chain has TRBV4-1 and TRBJ1-2; a weak D match, TRBD1 (5 bases). The length of the CDR3 is 15 residues. Germline V gene data show CDR1 as MGHRA and CDR2 as YSYEKL. V lost 0 bases, J lost 3 bases, and 11 bases lay in between. The CDR3 nucleotides read TGCGCCAGCAGCCAAGACAGGGCGGCCGACTATGGCTACACCTTC. It codes for CASSQDRAADYGYTF.

A single count supports this clone. The chain is built from TRBV6-5 and TRBJ1-1, with D hard to call. The CDR3 runs to 13 residues. V was clipped by 4 bases and J by 2 bases, with 8 bases between them. CDR1 is MNHEY, CDR2 SVGAGI, per germline. DNA of the CDR3: TGTGCCAGCAGTTTATCCCTAAACACTGAAGCTTTCTTT. It specifies CASSLSLNTEAFF.

The CDR3 is CASSLGGRGSGELFF. The CDR3, as DNA: TGTGCCAGCAGTTTAGGCGGGAGGGGTTCCGGGGAGCTGTTTTTT. The chain combines TRBV27 with TRBJ2-2; 9 bases map to TRBD2. This CDR3 has 15 residues. The V and J ends lost 2 bases and 6 bases, in that order; junction bases with no gene match: 4. The germline V gene has CDR1 MNHEY and CDR2 SMNVEV (reference sequence).

V gene TRBV25-1 combines with J gene TRBJ1-2; 10 nucleotides align to TRBD1. This CDR3 has 17 amino acids. Germline lookup yields CDR1 MGHDK and CDR2 SYGVNS. Unmatched junction bases numbered 10, after V lost 2 bases and J lost 4 bases. The CDR3 is CASSEGTGDYLGYGYTF. CDR3 DNA: TGTGCCAGCAGTGAAGGGACAGGGGATTATTTGGGCTATGGCTACACCTTC.

This clone was counted between two and nine times. The genes are TRBV5-1 and TRBJ2-7, with D possibly matching TRBD2 (6 bases). V shed 0 bases and J shed 3 bases, with 10 bases lying between them. The V gene's germline CDR1 is SGHRS and CDR2 YFSETQ. There are 14 residues in the CDR3. This chain's CDR3 is CASSLVGSGYEQYF. The CDR3 DNA is TGCGCCAGCAGCTTGGTCGGGAGCGGCTACGAGCAGTACTTC.

J is TRBJ2-1 and V is TRBV15; tentatively, D is TRBD2 (5 bases). The V end lost 0 bases, the J end lost 10 bases, and 10 bases lay between the germline ends. Germline values: CDR1 LNHNV, CDR2 YYDKDF (reference sequence). The CDR3 consists of 13 residues. CDR3 sequence (DNA): TGTGCCACCAGCAGAGATTTAGGAGGCGAGCAGTTCTTC. Its translation is CATSRDLGGEQFF.

J is TRBJ2-1 and V is TRBV7-2; no reliable D call. The CDR3 is 16 amino acids. V lost 1 base and J lost 8, with 18 bases in between. The germline V gene encodes CDR1 SGHTA and CDR2 FQGNSA. CDR3 DNA sequence: TGTGCCAGCAGCTTAGGGGCAGTAATGCCCATTGATGAGCAGTTCTTC. This encodes CASSLGAVMPIDEQFF.

V usage is TRBV4-1 and J usage is TRBJ1-2; 7 nucleotides line up with TRBD1. The germline gives CDR1 MGHRA, CDR2 YSYEKL. The CDR3 totals 18 residues. The V segment lost 0 bases and the J segment 1 base; nucleotides outside the gene matches: 11. The CDR3 reads CASSQESSRGGSNYGYTF. Here the CDR3 DNA reads TGCGCCAGCAGCCAAGAATCTTCCCGAGGGGGCAGTAACTATGGCTACACCTTC.

This chain joins TRBV12-5 and TRBJ2-1, with TRBD2 matching 12 bases. The germline V gene has CDR1 LGHNT and CDR2 FRNRAP. The CDR3 totals 15 residues. The V gene end was trimmed by 8 bases and the J gene end by 9 bases; junction bases not matched to a gene: 11. Written as DNA, the CDR3 is TGTGCTAGTAGTCCCCTAGCGGGAGGGCCAGGTGAGCAGTTCTTC. Residues: CASSPLAGGPGEQFF. Variable domain in full (rest from reference TRBV12-5 and TRBJ2-1): DARVTQTPRHKVTEMGQEVTMRCQPILGHNTVFWYRQTMMQGLELLAYFRNRAPLDDSGMPKDRFSAEMPDATLATLKIQPSEPRDSAVYFCASSPLAGGPGEQFFGPGTRLTVL.

This clone was seen just once. The gene calls are TRBV6-1 and TRBJ2-7; 9 nucleotides line up with TRBD1. CDR1 is MNHNS and CDR2 is SASEGT in the germline V gene. Trimming took 6 bases from V and 1 from J; bases not matched to a gene: 4. This CDR3 spans 14 amino acids. CDR3 residues: CASRTTGGSYEQYV. The CDR3 bases are TGTGCCAGCAGAACGACAGGGGGGTCCTACGAGCAGTACGTC.

CDR3 sequence (DNA): TGTGCCAGCAGCTTTCCTAGCGGGATCCCGGATGAGCAGTTCTTC. It yields the protein CASSFPSGIPDEQFF. The V gene is TRBV5-4, the J gene TRBJ2-1; 9 nucleotides match TRBD2. CDR3 length: 15 residues. The V gene end was trimmed by 2 bases and the J gene end by 8 bases; junction bases not matched to a gene: 8. Germline V gives CDR1 SGHNT, CDR2 YYREEE (reference sequence).

V is TRBV19 and J is TRBJ2-5, with TRBD2 matching over 10 bases. Looked up from germline, CDR1 is LNHDA and CDR2 is SQIVND (reference sequence). Losses at the gene ends were 5 bases for V and 5 bases for J; bases not matched to a gene: 11. The CDR3 length is 16 residues. The CDR3: CASSPLRTSGGETQYF. The CDR3 nucleotides are TGTGCCAGTAGTCCACTCCGGACTAGCGGAGGGGAGACCCAGTACTTC.